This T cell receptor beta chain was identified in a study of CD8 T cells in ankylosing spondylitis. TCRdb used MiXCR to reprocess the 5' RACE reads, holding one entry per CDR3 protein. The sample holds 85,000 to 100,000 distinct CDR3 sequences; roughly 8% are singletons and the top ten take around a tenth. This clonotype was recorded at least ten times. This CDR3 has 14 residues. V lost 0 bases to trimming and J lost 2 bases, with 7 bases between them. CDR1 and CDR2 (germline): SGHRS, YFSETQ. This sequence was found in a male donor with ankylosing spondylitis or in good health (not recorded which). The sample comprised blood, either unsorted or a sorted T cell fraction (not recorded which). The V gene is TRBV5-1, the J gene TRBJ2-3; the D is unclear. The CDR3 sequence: CASSLAENTDTQYF. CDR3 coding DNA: TGCGCCAGCAGCTTGGCAGAAAACACAGATACGCAGTATTTT.